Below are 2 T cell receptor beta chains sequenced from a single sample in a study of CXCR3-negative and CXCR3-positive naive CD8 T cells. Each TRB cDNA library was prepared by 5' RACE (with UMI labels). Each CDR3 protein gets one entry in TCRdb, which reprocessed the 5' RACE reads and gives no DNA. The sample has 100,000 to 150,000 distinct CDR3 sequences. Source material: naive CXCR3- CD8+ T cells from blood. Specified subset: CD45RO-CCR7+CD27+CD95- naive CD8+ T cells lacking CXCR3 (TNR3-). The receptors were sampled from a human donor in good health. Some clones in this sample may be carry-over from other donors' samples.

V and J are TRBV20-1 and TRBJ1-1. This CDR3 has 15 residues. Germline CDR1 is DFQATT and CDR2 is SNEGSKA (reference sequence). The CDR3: CSARDYGDITLEAFF.

CDR3 protein: CASSESPGDEYNEQFF. The chain recombines TRBV10-1 with TRBJ2-1; TCRdb designates TRBD1, a call that cannot be tested without DNA. Germline CDR1 is WNHNN and CDR2 is SYGVQD (reference sequence). CDR3 length: 16 amino acids.